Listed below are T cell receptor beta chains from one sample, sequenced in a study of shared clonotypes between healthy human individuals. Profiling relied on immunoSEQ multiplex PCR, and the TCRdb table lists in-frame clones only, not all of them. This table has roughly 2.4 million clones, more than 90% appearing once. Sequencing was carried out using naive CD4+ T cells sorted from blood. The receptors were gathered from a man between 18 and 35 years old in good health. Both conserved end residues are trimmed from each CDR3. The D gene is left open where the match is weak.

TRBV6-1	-	ASNPLRAEIYGYT
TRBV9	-	ASSVFGNTGELF
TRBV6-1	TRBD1	ASSPKDRGLGEQY
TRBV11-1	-	ASSQKSQETQY
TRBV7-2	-	ASSLAAGRTRDEQY
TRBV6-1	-	ASSVQNYEQY
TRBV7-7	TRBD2	ASSPRWTSTGELF
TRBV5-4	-	ASSLGQYYGYT
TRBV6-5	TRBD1	ASSSDRGYEQY
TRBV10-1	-	ASSDVRAARPYEQY
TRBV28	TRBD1	ASSQGQARYGYT
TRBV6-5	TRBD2	ASSYGGLAPATQY